This passage covers 31 T cell receptor beta chains from one sample sequenced in a study of T cell responses to AZD1222 COVID-19 vaccine. Data came from immunoSEQ multiplex PCR; TCRdb stores just in-frame clones and leaves some out. Among some 180,000 clones listed, around 93% were seen once. This specimen consisted of peripheral blood, obtained 28 days after the second dose of the MenACWY control vaccine. All receptors derive from an adult who received the MenACWY meningococcal vaccine as a control.

This rearrangement joins TRBV5-1 to TRBJ2-2; D unclear. V shed 2 bases and J shed 0 bases, with 8 bases lying between them. CDR3 size: 15 residues. In germline, CDR1 is SGHRS, CDR2 YFSETQ. This chain's CDR3 is CASSFSTSNTGELFF. In DNA form, the CDR3 reads TGCGCCAGCAGCTTTTCCACCTCGAACACCGGGGAGCTGTTTTTT.

V gene TRBV4-1 combines with J gene TRBJ1-4; D may be TRBD1 (5 bases). The CDR3 has 15 amino acids. The germline CDR1 and CDR2 sequences are MGHRA and YSYEKL. V was pared by 0 bases and J by 8 bases, with 13 bases between. CDR3 protein: CASSQDGASREKLFF. The CDR3 DNA reads as TGCGCCAGCAGCCAAGATGGGGCCTCCCGCGAAAAACTGTTTTTT.

The chain recombines TRBV12-5 with TRBJ1-1; maybe TRBD1 (6 bases). Trimming removed 1 base at V and 11 bases at J, with 11 bases between. CDR1 and CDR2 from the germline V gene are LGHNT and FRNRAP. This CDR3 comprises 12 residues. CDR3 sequence (DNA): TGTGCTAGTGGTTTGGGCCGGGACAAGGCTTTCTTT. As protein: CASGLGRDKAFF.

V is TRBV7-2 and J is TRBJ1-1, with TRBD1 matching over 10 bases. With V trimmed by 1 base and J by 1 base, 12 bases remained unmatched. This CDR3 spans 19 amino acids. Germline lookup yields CDR1 SGHTA and CDR2 FQGNSA. The CDR3 bases are TGTGCCAGCAGCTTAGTCCGTCAGGGGACAGGGGTAGGGAACACTGAAGCTTTCTTT. Translated: CASSLVRQGTGVGNTEAFF.

The rearrangement links TRBV27 to TRBJ1-1, with TRBD1 identical over 7 bases. CDR3 length: 17 amino acids. V dropped 0 bases and J dropped 5; count of bases not matched to a gene: 12. CDR1 is MNHEY and CDR2 is SMNVEV in the germline V gene (reference sequence). The CDR3 sequence is CASSLSGEGAQGTEAFF. In DNA, the CDR3 is TGTGCCAGCAGTTTATCGGGCGAGGGGGCGCAAGGGACTGAAGCTTTCTTT.

V and J are TRBV30 and TRBJ1-6; D is possibly TRBD1 (5 bases). V gave up 1 base and J gave up 9 bases, with 10 bases separating them. CDR1 and CDR2 from the germline V gene are GTSNPN and SVGIG (reference sequence). The CDR3 is made up of 13 amino acids. Written as DNA, the CDR3 is TGTGCCTGGAGTGCAGGGTTTTTTTCACCCCTCCACTTT. Translation: CAWSAGFFSPLHF.

The J gene is TRBJ2-3, the V gene TRBV6-6; a possible D gene is TRBD1 (5 bases). This CDR3 comprises 15 residues. The ends were cut back, 6 bases at V and 5 bases at J, with 18 bases in the middle. CDR1 and CDR2 from the germline V gene are MNHNY and SVGAGI (reference sequence). DNA for the CDR3: TGTGCCAGCAGCAACACCGAAAAGGGGATAGATACGCAGTATTTT. Translating it yields CASSNTEKGIDTQYF.

CDR3 region: CAIRSGTTLEQYF. The CDR3 DNA is TGTGCCATCAGGTCCGGGACAACCCTCGAGCAGTACTTC. The J gene is TRBJ2-7, the V gene TRBV10-3, with D tentatively TRBD1 (6 bases). Looked up from germline, CDR1 is ENHRY and CDR2 is SYGVKD. The CDR3 has 13 residues. V was clipped by 6 bases and J by 6 bases, with 15 bases between them.

The chain uses TRBV11-2 and TRBJ1-3; a weak D match, TRBD1 (5 bases). Trimming stripped 5 bases from V and 2 bases from J, with 10 bases between. CDR3 length: 14 residues. Germline CDR1 reads SGHAT; CDR2 reads FQNNGV. The CDR3 DNA reads as TGTGCCAGCAGCCCCGGGGGGACTGGAAACACCATATATTTT. It codes for CASSPGGTGNTIYF. Drawing the rest from reference TRBV11-2 and TRBJ1-3, the complete variable domain is EAGVAQSPRYKIIEKRQSVAFWCNPISGHATLYWYQQILGQGPKLLIQFQNNGVVDDSQLPKDRFSAERLKGVDSTLKIQPAKLEDSAVYLCASSPGGTGNTIYFGEGSWLTVV.

The sample holds a few counts of this clone. This chain uses TRBV11-2 with TRBJ1-2, with 9 bases lining up with TRBD1. The CDR3 runs 15 residues. V was clipped by 5 bases and J by 7 bases; unmatched bases: 11. Germline CDR1 SGHAT, CDR2 FQNNGV. For the CDR3, the DNA is TGTGCCAGCAGCCTCCTACCGGGACAGGGAGGTGGCTACACCTTC. Residues: CASSLLPGQGGGYTF.

The chain is built from TRBV5-1 and TRBJ2-2; 7 nucleotides line up with TRBD1. The trim removed 4 bases at V and 0 bases at J, leaving 3 bases unmatched. The CDR3 runs 15 residues. CDR1 is SGHRS, CDR2 YFSETQ, per germline. This CDR3 reads CASSPGQTNTGELFF. As DNA, the CDR3 is TGCGCCAGCAGCCCGGGACAGACGAACACCGGGGAGCTGTTTTTT. Together with reference TRBV5-1 and TRBJ2-2, the CDR3 gives the full variable domain: KAGVTQTPRYLIKTRGQQVTLSCSPISGHRSVSWYQQTPGQGLQFLFEYFSETQRNKGNFPGRFSGRQFSNSRSEMNVSTLELGDSALYLCASSPGQTNTGELFFGEGSRLTVL.

J is TRBJ2-5 and V is TRBV2; 10 bases agree with TRBD2. CDR1 is SNHLY, CDR2 FYNNEI, per germline. The CDR3 has 15 amino acids. J lost 5 bases, V lost 7 bases, and 10 bases had no gene match. In nucleotides, the CDR3 is TGTGCCAGCATACGGACTAGCGGTCCTTTTGAGACCCAGTACTTC. Residues: CASIRTSGPFETQYF.

The chain combines TRBV18 with TRBJ1-5, with a weak D call TRBD1 (6 bases). Trimming shortened V by 2 bases and J by 0 bases, and 17 bases separated the two germline ends. The CDR3 is 18 residues long. CDR1 is KGHSH and CDR2 is LQKENI in the germline V gene. Written as DNA, the CDR3 is TGTGCCAGCTCACCAAGGCTCCCAGGGGAGAATAGCAATCAGCCCCAGCATTTT. It yields the protein CASSPRLPGENSNQPQHF.

The chain joins TRBV7-9 to TRBJ1-1; 8 positions agree with TRBD1. The trim removed 5 bases at V and 0 bases at J, leaving 2 bases unmatched. Germline CDR1 and CDR2: SEHNR and FQNEAQ (reference sequence). The CDR3 has 14 residues. CDR3 DNA: TGTGCCAGCAGCCCGGGACAGGTGAACACTGAAGCTTTCTTT. Residues: CASSPGQVNTEAFF.

The genes are TRBV6-6 and TRBJ2-1; possible D gene TRBD1, 6 bases. CDR3 length: 13 amino acids. Germline CDR1 is MNHNY and CDR2 is SVGAGI (reference sequence). V was trimmed by 6 bases and J by 12 bases, leaving 18 bases between them. Here the CDR3 reads CASSQDRTRWQFF. CDR3 bases: TGTGCCAGCAGCCAGGACAGAACGCGGTGGCAGTTCTTC.

J is TRBJ1-3 and V is TRBV28; 9 bases are a match to TRBD1. Germline CDR1 reads MDHEN; CDR2 reads SYDVKM. V lost 1 base and J lost 1; bases outside the gene matches: 5. This CDR3 contains 17 residues. For the CDR3, the DNA is TGTGCCAGCAGTTTATCCGGGACAGGGCATTCTGGAAACACCATATATTTT. It is translated as CASSLSGTGHSGNTIYF. Combining the CDR3 with reference TRBV28 and TRBJ1-3 gives the whole variable domain DVKVTQSSRYLVKRTGEKVFLECVQDMDHENMFWYRQDPGLGLRLIYFSYDVKMKEKGDIPEGYSVSREKKERFSLILESASTNQTSMYLCASSLSGTGHSGNTIYFGEGSWLTVV.

The genes are TRBV11-2 and TRBJ1-2; 8 nucleotides match TRBD1. CDR1 SGHAT and CDR2 FQNNGV come from the germline V gene. Unmatched junction bases numbered 11, after V lost 6 bases and J lost 5 bases. The CDR3 loop spans 15 amino acids. CDR3 DNA: TGTGCCAGCAGTCGTTCGTACCGGGACAGGTATGGCTACACCTTC. It encodes CASSRSYRDRYGYTF.

The rearrangement joins TRBV5-1 to TRBJ1-5, with D perhaps TRBD1 (5 bases). The germline CDR1 and CDR2 sequences are SGHRS and YFSETQ. This CDR3 spans 14 amino acids. V was shortened by 4 bases and J by 2 bases, with 10 bases between the two germline ends. The CDR3 here is CASSPRGGNQPQHF. CDR3 DNA: TGCGCCAGCAGCCCCAGAGGGGGCAATCAGCCCCAGCATTTT.

About this clone itself: Relative to the germline gene, one junction end is altered; a read error may explain this. The J gene is TRBJ1-4, the V gene TRBV25-1; a weak D match, TRBD1 (5 bases). Looked up from germline, CDR1 is MGHDK and CDR2 is SYGVNS. The CDR3 runs 12 residues. DNA of the CDR3: TGTGCCGGCAGACGAGGGACTGAAAAACTGTTTTTT. This sequence encodes CAGRRGTEKLFF.

The chain is built from TRBV18 and TRBJ1-2; 8 bases match TRBD1. Per germline, CDR1 KGHSH and CDR2 LQKENI. There are 15 residues in the CDR3. J lost 7 bases, V lost 0 bases, and 7 bases had no gene match. The CDR3 loop reads CASSPPVAGGPGYTF. CDR3 nucleotide sequence: TGTGCCAGCTCACCACCGGTGGCAGGGGGCCCTGGCTACACCTTC.

This chain joins TRBV6-6 and TRBJ1-4; D remains ambiguous. With 2 bases removed from V and 6 bases from J, the gap between germline ends came to 13 bases. Germline CDR1 and CDR2: MNHNY and SVGAGI (reference sequence). CDR3 length: 15 amino acids. CDR3 region: CASSYEGMPDEKLFF. The DNA of the CDR3 is TGTGCCAGCAGTTACGAGGGAATGCCTGATGAAAAACTGTTTTTT.

The gene calls are TRBV6-5 and TRBJ1-2, with D maybe TRBD1 (5 bases). This CDR3 is built from 13 residues. V lost 8 bases and J 6 bases, leaving 16 bases between the germline ends. Germline V gene data show CDR1 as MNHEY and CDR2 as SVGAGI. The CDR3 loop reads CASRATDTNGYTF. In DNA form, the CDR3 reads TGTGCCAGCCGGGCGACAGACACCAATGGCTACACCTTC.

The V and J genes are TRBV18 and TRBJ1-2, with D possibly being TRBD1 (6 bases). Germline-derived CDR1 and CDR2 are KGHSH and LQKENI. Trimming stripped 2 bases from V and 6 bases from J, with 13 bases between. The CDR3 has 14 residues. CDR3 DNA: TGTGCCAGCTCACCAACGAGGGGGGACCATGGCTACACCTTC. Translated: CASSPTRGDHGYTF.

The chain has TRBV6-2 or TRBV6-3 and TRBJ1-6; 7 bases are a match to TRBD1. Germline CDR1 MNHEY, CDR2 SVGEGT. The CDR3 is 18 residues long. V lost 6 bases to trimming and J lost 0 bases; unmatched junction nucleotides: 11. The chain's CDR3 is CASSPDRSISSYNSPLHF. The CDR3 DNA follows: TGTGCCAGCAGCCCGGACAGGTCGATAAGCTCCTATAATTCACCCCTCCACTTT.

The genes are TRBV5-1 and TRBJ2-7; TRBD1 matches 7 bases. Trimming took 4 bases from V and 3 from J; bases not matched to a gene: 13. The CDR3 runs 16 residues. Germline V lookup: CDR1 SGHRS, CDR2 YFSETQ. The CDR3 here is CASSPDFDRAFYEQYF. CDR3 bases: TGCGCCAGCAGCCCGGATTTCGACAGGGCCTTCTACGAGCAGTACTTC.

This clone was counted once. This chain's CDR3 is CASSLSRGSSYNEQFF. CDR3 coding DNA: TGTGCCAGCAGTTTATCGAGGGGGAGCTCCTACAATGAGCAGTTCTTC. The chain links TRBV27 to TRBJ2-1; weak D call: TRBD1 (6 bases). CDR3 length: 16 residues. CDR1 and CDR2 (germline): MNHEY, SMNVEV (reference sequence). The V gene lost 0 bases and the J gene lost 0 bases, with 9 bases spanning the gap.

This sequence joins TRBV30 and TRBJ1-6; D may be TRBD1 (5 bases). The CDR3 has 14 residues. Germline assignment: CDR1 GTSNPN and CDR2 SVGIG (reference sequence). Trimming removed 6 bases at V and 6 bases at J, with 15 bases between. For the CDR3, the DNA is TGTGCCTGCCATGGGGGAGACCTTAATTCACCCCTCCACTTT. This translates into CACHGGDLNSPLHF.

DNA for the CDR3: TGTGCCTGGAGTCTAGCTGCAGGGCGGCACACTGAAGCTTTCTTT. Translation: CAWSLAAGRHTEAFF. The genes are TRBV30 and TRBJ1-1, with D tentatively TRBD1 (5 bases). Germline CDR1 is GTSNPN and CDR2 is SVGIG (reference sequence). The ends were cut back, 2 bases at V and 3 bases at J, with 16 bases in the middle. There are 15 residues in the CDR3. Based on the CDR3 plus reference TRBV30 and TRBJ1-1, the full variable domain is SQTIHQWPATLVQPVGSPLSLECTVEGTSNPNLYWYRQAAGRGLQLLFYSVGIGQISSEVPQNLSASRPQDRQFILSSKKLLLSDSGFYLCAWSLAAGRHTEAFFGQGTRLTVV.

The rearrangement joins TRBV18 to TRBJ1-1, with a possible D match to TRBD1 (6 bases). Trimming took off 3 bases at V and 4 bases at J, with 15 bases between the two ends. The length of the CDR3 is 15 residues. Per the germline V gene, CDR1 is KGHSH and CDR2 is LQKENI. The CDR3 DNA is TGTGCCAGCTCACCTACCAGGGGCGAGGGCACTGAAGCTTTCTTT. Amino acids: CASSPTRGEGTEAFF.

This chain uses TRBV30 with TRBJ1-1; the D is unclear. Germline CDR1 reads GTSNPN; CDR2 reads SVGIG (reference sequence). V was cut by 4 bases and J by 3 bases, with 6 bases left in between. The CDR3 covers 11 residues. The CDR3 is CAWTGHTEAFF. CDR3 bases: TGTGCCTGGACAGGACACACTGAAGCTTTCTTT.

This clone was seen only a few times. The V call is TRBV7-3, the J call TRBJ1-6, with D perhaps TRBD1 (5 bases). There are 13 residues in the CDR3. V shed 11 bases and J shed 4 bases, with 12 bases lying between them. Germline CDR1 reads SGHTA; CDR2 reads FQGTGA. CDR3 DNA: TGTGCCTCCGGGGGGATTTATAATTCACCCCTCCACTTT. This translates into CASGGIYNSPLHF. The variable domain in full, completed from reference TRBV7-3 and TRBJ1-6, reads GAGVSQTPSNKVTEKGKYVELRCDPISGHTALYWYRQSLGQGPEFLIYFQGTGAADDSGLPNDRFFAVRPEGSVSTLKIQRTERGDSAVYLCASGGIYNSPLHFGNGTRLTVT.